This T cell receptor beta chain emerged from a study of metastatic and nonmetastatic thyroid tumors. As for the study in general: Malignant thyroid and benign thyroid patients provided blood and tumor or nodule tissue whose repertoires were compared. Broader study findings: In blood and tumor, TCR beta diversity was reportedly significantly higher in malignant thyroid tumors than in benign nodules.

Nobody among the patients had been given any treatment before thyroid surgery. In the original processing: For papillary thyroid cancer, a distant-metastasis classifier was constructed from CDR3 differences observed across clinicopathological groups. TCRdb re-called the PCR reads through MiXCR. The V and J calls and clone size are TCRdb's, not the authors'. The table lists some 10,000 clones, approximately 11% of them singletons. In the case of this clone: The antigen remains unidentified. The junction departs from the called germline gene at one end, perhaps through a read error.

Germline V gene lookup returns CDR1 SGHRS and CDR2 YFSETQ. There are 20 residues in the CDR3. Sequenced input: tumor tissue. The V and J genes are TRBV5-1 and TRBJ1-3; 7 positions agree with TRBD1. The sequence was obtained from a female donor with papillary thyroid cancer or a benign thyroid nodule (not recorded which). Some clones in this sample may be carry-over from other donors' samples. The CDR3 nucleotides are TGCGCCAGTAGCTTGGAAGGACTAGCGGCGGGAACCGACAGGGTCGACACCATATATTTT. Translating it yields CASSLEGLAAGTDRVDTIYF.